A single sample gave rise to the 32 T cell receptor beta chains below, sequenced in a study of blood T cell repertoires in COVID-19. The method was immunoSEQ multiplex PCR; TCRdb's version includes in-frame clones alone and lacks a portion of them. This sample has more than 300,000 clones, with 88% found just once. Sample: peripheral blood. These receptors all stem from a woman aged 25 to 39 with COVID-19, enrolled during active disease.

The chain employs TRBV15 and TRBJ2-7; tentative D call: TRBD1 (5 bases). The CDR3 contains 13 residues. The V end lost 0 bases, the J end lost 3 bases, and 6 bases lay between the germline ends. The germline CDR1 and CDR2 sequences are LNHNV and YYDKDF (reference sequence). CDR3: CATSRDRVYEQYV. The DNA for the CDR3 is TGTGCCACCAGCAGAGACAGGGTCTACGAGCAGTACGTC.

The V and J genes are TRBV6-2 or TRBV6-3 and TRBJ1-5; D remains ambiguous. From germline, CDR1 is MNHEY and CDR2 SVGEGT. V was clipped by 5 bases and J by 3 bases, with 8 bases between them. The CDR3 runs 13 residues. The CDR3 spells CASSLVANQPQHF. The DNA for the CDR3 is TGTGCCAGCAGTCTTGTAGCCAATCAGCCCCAGCATTTT.

The chain recombines TRBV18 with TRBJ1-1; tentative D call: TRBD1 (5 bases). Between the trimmed V and J ends, which lost 6 bases and 0 bases, there was a span of 8 bases. CDR1 KGHSH and CDR2 LQKENI come from the germline V gene. The CDR3 has 13 residues. CDR3 DNA: TGTGCCAGCTCCTCAGGGTTGAACACTGAAGCTTTCTTT. Translation: CASSSGLNTEAFF.

This rearrangement joins TRBV6-5 to TRBJ1-2; 7 positions agree with TRBD1. Germline V gene lookup returns CDR1 MNHEY and CDR2 SVGAGI. The CDR3 is 15 residues long. The ends lost 0 bases at V and 4 bases at J; junction bases unmatched: 5. The CDR3 coding sequence is TGTGCCAGCAGTTACTCGGGTGGGACAGTCTATGGCTACACCTTC. As protein: CASSYSGGTVYGYTF.

The rearrangement uses TRBV3-1 (or the pseudogene TRBV3-2) and TRBJ2-5; 9 bases are shared with TRBD1. Trimming took 4 bases from V and 4 from J; bases not matched to a gene: 7. The CDR3 extends over 15 amino acids. Germline loops: CDR1 LGHDT, CDR2 YNNKEL (reference sequence). CDR3 residues: CASSRGTGLPETQYF. The CDR3 nucleotides read TGTGCCAGCAGCCGCGGGACAGGGCTCCCAGAGACCCAGTACTTC.

This sequence joins TRBV12-3 or TRBV12-4 and TRBJ1-1; TRBD1 aligns across 9 bases. V gave up 5 bases and J gave up 14 bases; unmatched junction bases: 6. The CDR3 extends over 11 amino acids. CDR3 nucleotides: TGTGCCAGCAGTACAGGGGGCAGGGGGTTCTTT. Translating it yields CASSTGGRGFF.

The chain uses TRBV6-1 and TRBJ1-5; D call uncertain. V lost 2 bases and J lost 4, with 9 bases in between. Germline V gene lookup returns CDR1 MNHNS and CDR2 SASEGT. The CDR3 runs 14 residues. The CDR3 spells CASSEPRRNQPQHF. The CDR3 bases are TGTGCCAGCAGTGAACCTAGGAGAAATCAGCCCCAGCATTTT.

This clone was seen once. The J gene is TRBJ2-1, the V gene TRBV19, with 12 bases identical to TRBD2. Per germline, CDR1 LNHDA and CDR2 SQIVND (reference sequence). The trim removed 4 bases at V and 4 bases at J, leaving 5 bases unmatched. The CDR3 is 16 residues long. The CDR3 loop is CASSTSGGAGYNEQFF. The CDR3 DNA is TGTGCCAGTAGTACTAGCGGGGGGGCGGGATACAATGAGCAGTTCTTC.

The V gene is TRBV18, the J gene TRBJ2-3, with 9 bases matching TRBD1. The V gene's germline CDR1 is KGHSH and CDR2 LQKENI. J lost 1 base, V lost 3 bases, and 5 bases had no gene match. CDR3 length equals 16 residues. The DNA of the CDR3 is TGTGCCAGCTCACCCGGGCGACAGGGGGGCACAGATACGCAGTATTTT. This translates into CASSPGRQGGTDTQYF.

The V call is TRBV7-2, the J call TRBJ2-3, with D possibly TRBD1 on 5 matching bases. Trimming stripped 4 bases from V and 4 bases from J, with 24 bases between. This CDR3 is 18 amino acids long. Germline values: CDR1 SGHTA, CDR2 FQGNSA. CDR3 sequence reads: CASSSSHRWGHSADTQYF. For the CDR3, the DNA is TGTGCCAGCAGCTCTAGTCACAGGTGGGGTCACAGCGCAGATACGCAGTATTTT.

This clone was recorded only once. This chain links TRBV11-2 with TRBJ1-6, with TRBD1 as a possible D gene (5 bases). CDR3 length: 14 residues. Germline V gene data show CDR1 as SGHAT and CDR2 as FQNNGV. The V gene lost 5 bases and the J gene lost 9 bases, with 14 bases spanning the gap. The CDR3 spells CASSLGGVGSPLHF. CDR3 DNA sequence: TGTGCCAGCAGCCTGGGGGGAGTTGGTTCACCCCTCCACTTT.

The chain carries TRBV7-9 and TRBJ2-2, with D perhaps matching TRBD2 (6 bases). The CDR3 spans 15 residues. Trimming shortened V by 4 bases and J by 2 bases, and 11 bases separated the two germline ends. The germline gives CDR1 SEHNR, CDR2 FQNEAQ (reference sequence). The CDR3 DNA sequence: TGTGCCAGCAGCTCTCCGGGACTCAACACCGGGGAGCTGTTTTTT. Protein sequence: CASSSPGLNTGELFF. Based on the CDR3 plus reference TRBV7-9 and TRBJ2-2, the full variable domain is DTGVSQNPRHKITKRGQNVTFRCDPISEHNRLYWYRQTLGQGPEFLTYFQNEAQLEKSRLLSDRFSAERPKGSFSTLEIQRTEQGDSAMYLCASSSPGLNTGELFFGEGSRLTVL.

V and J are TRBV4-2 and TRBJ2-5; tentatively, D is TRBD2 (7 bases). CDR3 length: 18 amino acids. V was cut by 0 bases and J by 1 base, with 18 bases left in between. Germline CDR1 is LGHNA and CDR2 is YNFKEQ. The CDR3 protein is CASSQDLGGGLIQETQYF. The DNA of the CDR3 is TGTGCCAGCAGCCAAGATTTAGGGGGGGGCCTCATCCAAGAGACCCAGTACTTC.

V is TRBV30 and J is TRBJ1-4, with TRBD1 matching 12 bases. This CDR3 contains 15 residues. V dropped 1 base and J dropped 8; count of bases not matched to a gene: 5. Germline V gene lookup returns CDR1 GTSNPN and CDR2 SVGIG (reference sequence). The CDR3 nucleotides are TGTGCCTGGAGTGAGTCGGGACAGGGGGCGGAAAAACTGTTTTTT. It is translated as CAWSESGQGAEKLFF.

The J gene is TRBJ1-1, the V gene TRBV27, with a possible D match to TRBD1 (5 bases). Trimming removed 2 bases from V and 6 bases from J, with 13 bases in between. Per the germline V gene, CDR1 is MNHEY and CDR2 is SMNVEV (reference sequence). The CDR3 sequence is 14 residues long. The CDR3 DNA follows: TGTGCCAGCAGTTTACAGGGTACGGCCGCTGAAGCTTTCTTT. This sequence encodes CASSLQGTAAEAFF.

The chain is built from TRBV2 and TRBJ1-5, with a possible D match to TRBD1 (5 bases). V lost 3 bases and J lost 2, with 8 bases in between. This CDR3 contains 14 residues. Germline CDR1 and CDR2: SNHLY and FYNNEI. The CDR3 here is CASSDDSRNQPQHF. The CDR3 DNA sequence: TGTGCCAGCAGTGACGACAGTCGCAATCAGCCCCAGCATTTT. The variable domain in full, with the rest retrieved from reference TRBV2 and TRBJ1-5, is EPEVTQTPSHQVTQMGQEVILRCVPISNHLYFYWYRQILGQKVEFLVSFYNNEISEKSEIFDDQFSVERPDGSNFTLKIRSTKLEDSAMYFCASSDDSRNQPQHFGDGTRLSIL.

This CDR3 reads CASSLNPSQETQYF. CDR3 in DNA: TGTGCCAGCAGCTTAAACCCTAGCCAAGAGACCCAGTACTTC. The chain has TRBV7-2 and TRBJ2-5, with D hard to call. Germline V gene data show CDR1 as SGHTA and CDR2 as FQGNSA. With 2 bases removed from V and 1 base from J, the gap between germline ends came to 8 bases. CDR3 length: 14 residues.

The V gene is TRBV5-4, the J gene TRBJ2-5, with TRBD2 matching 7 bases. V lost 4 bases and J lost 4; bases outside the gene matches: 10. CDR1 is SGHNT, CDR2 YYREEE, per germline (reference sequence). This CDR3 has 15 amino acids. CDR3 nucleotides: TGTGCCAGCAGCGGGGGGGAGATCTGGGGAGAGACCCAGTACTTC. It yields the protein CASSGGEIWGETQYF. Filled out from reference TRBV5-4 and TRBJ2-5, the complete variable domain reads ETGVTQSPTHLIKTRGQQVTLRCSSQSGHNTVSWYQQALGQGPQFIFQYYREEENGRGNFPPRFSGLQFPNYSSELNVNALELDDSALYLCASSGGEIWGETQYFGPGTRLLVL.

The V call is TRBV6-5, the J call TRBJ1-5; D possibly corresponds to TRBD1 (5 bases). This CDR3 contains 15 residues. Germline V gives CDR1 MNHEY, CDR2 SVGAGI. The V end lost 6 bases, the J end lost 0 bases, and 12 bases lay between the germline ends. The CDR3 bases are TGTGCCAGCAGGACAGACAGTTATAGCAATCAGCCCCAGCATTTT. Its translation: CASRTDSYSNQPQHF.

The chain uses TRBV28 and TRBJ1-6; tentatively, D is TRBD1 (5 bases). The CDR3 consists of 14 residues. With 6 bases removed from V and 7 bases from J, the gap between germline ends came to 13 bases. The V gene's germline CDR1 is MDHEN and CDR2 SYDVKM. The chain's CDR3 is CASSFRRVNSPLHF. The CDR3 DNA is TGTGCCAGCAGCTTCCGCAGGGTCAATTCACCCCTCCACTTT.

The chain couples TRBV7-9 to TRBJ2-5; D remains unclear. Germline CDR1 is SEHNR and CDR2 is FQNEAQ (reference sequence). This CDR3 has 13 amino acids. The germline V and J ends were trimmed by 5 bases and 5 bases, with 12 bases remaining between them. The CDR3 here is CASSPPSAETQYF. CDR3 sequence (DNA): TGTGCCAGCAGCCCCCCATCCGCGGAGACCCAGTACTTC.

The chain employs TRBV11-3 and TRBJ2-5; 10 positions agree with TRBD2. This CDR3 region has 18 residues. V was pared by 5 bases and J by 2 bases, with 14 bases of the junction left unmatched. The germline CDR1 and CDR2 sequences are SGHNT and YENEEA. In DNA form, the CDR3 reads TGTGCCAGCAGCCCGAGTCCATATAGCGGGGGGCTACAAGAGACCCAGTACTTC. It codes for CASSPSPYSGGLQETQYF.

The chain is built from TRBV4-3 and TRBJ2-5; D ambiguous. CDR3 length: 14 residues. Germline V gene sequence: CDR1 LGHNA, CDR2 YSLEER. The V end was cut by 1 base, the J end by 5 bases, with 11 bases between. CDR3 sequence: CASSQAAVGETQYF. The CDR3 coding sequence is TGCGCCAGCAGCCAAGCGGCCGTCGGGGAGACCCAGTACTTC.

Only one count was recorded for this clone. A junction boundary mismatches the germline segment, possibly from a read error. The chain uses TRBV9 and TRBJ1-3, with D possibly matching TRBD1 (5 bases). CDR3 length equals 15 residues. Looked up from germline, CDR1 is SGDLS and CDR2 is YYNGEE. CDR3 nucleotides: TGTGCCAGCAGCGTAGAAGGGGACTCTAGAAACACCATATATTTT. It yields the protein CASSVEGDSRNTIYF.

This clone was recorded a few times. The gene calls are TRBV7-3 and TRBJ2-5; TRBD2 matches 15 bases. CDR3 length: 20 amino acids. The V segment lost 1 base and the J segment 1 base; nucleotides outside the gene matches: 10. From germline, CDR1 is SGHTA and CDR2 FQGTGA. The CDR3 nucleotides read TGTGCCAGCAGCTTAAGGATCCCGGGACTAGCGGGGGGTACCCAAGAGACCCAGTACTTC. Translating gives CASSLRIPGLAGGTQETQYF.

V gene TRBV5-1 combines with J gene TRBJ1-2, with 7 bases that match TRBD1. J lost 2 bases, V lost 0 bases, and 7 bases had no gene match. This CDR3 has 16 residues. Germline V gene sequence: CDR1 SGHRS, CDR2 YFSETQ. CDR3 nucleotides: TGCGCCAGCAGCTTGGTTGTTTCACAGGGGAACTATGGCTACACCTTC. Translating gives CASSLVVSQGNYGYTF.

V and J are TRBV5-6 and TRBJ2-7; tentatively, D is TRBD2 (6 bases). Germline CDR1 and CDR2: SGHDT and YYEEEE. V was trimmed by 3 bases and J by 0 bases, leaving 13 bases between them. CDR3 length equals 15 residues. CDR3 bases: TGTGCCAGCAGCTCCGGACTACTAATCTCCTACGAGCAGTACTTC. It is translated as CASSSGLLISYEQYF.

This chain links TRBV2 with TRBJ2-5; 11 bases are shared with TRBD2. The CDR3 totals 16 residues. CDR1 is SNHLY, CDR2 FYNNEI, per germline. With V trimmed by 5 bases and J by 7 bases, 12 bases remained unmatched. Here the CDR3 reads CASSQSSGGASGTQYF. CDR3 DNA sequence: TGTGCCAGCAGTCAAAGTAGCGGGGGGGCCAGTGGGACCCAGTACTTC.

The chain uses TRBV24-1 and TRBJ2-1; a weak D match, TRBD1 (6 bases). Germline CDR1 is KGHDR and CDR2 is SFDVKD. Deletions cut 3 bases from V and 6 bases from J, with 11 bases between. CDR3 length: 14 amino acids. CDR3 sequence (DNA): TGTGCCACCAGTGATACACAGGGTACCAATGAGCAGTTCTTC. Its translation: CATSDTQGTNEQFF.

The chain is built from TRBV2 and TRBJ1-2; D is uncertain. The germline CDR1 and CDR2 sequences are SNHLY and FYNNEI. The V end lost 8 bases, the J end lost 8 bases, and 24 bases lay between the germline ends. The CDR3 spans 15 residues. The CDR3 reads CASGLFSLAPLGYTF. The CDR3 DNA reads as TGTGCCAGCGGACTCTTCAGCCTAGCGCCCTTGGGCTACACCTTC.

The V call is TRBV7-9, the J call TRBJ2-2; no clear D gene. With 9 bases removed from V and 5 bases from J, the gap between germline ends came to 13 bases. CDR1 is SEHNR and CDR2 is FQNEAQ in the germline V gene (reference sequence). The CDR3 is 13 amino acids. This CDR3 reads CASRRGTTGELFF. CDR3 sequence (DNA): TGTGCCAGTCGACGAGGAACAACCGGGGAGCTGTTTTTT.

This clone has a handful of counts. The V and J genes are TRBV19 and TRBJ1-3, with 8 bases identical to TRBD1. With V trimmed by 6 bases and J by 2 bases, 3 bases remained unmatched. Germline CDR1 reads LNHDA; CDR2 reads SQIVND (reference sequence). The CDR3 is 14 amino acids. The CDR3 nucleotides read TGTGCCAGTAGCGACAGGGGACCTGGAAACACCATATATTTT. It yields the protein CASSDRGPGNTIYF.